One sample yielded the 20 T cell receptor beta chains listed below, sequenced in a study of tumor-infiltrating lymphocytes in primary liver carcinoma. The researchers produced TCR beta cDNA from approximately 460 ng total RNA with a constant-region primer. Slightly modified ARM-PCR served as the procedure for the TCR beta libraries. These libraries came from three rounds of nested multiplex PCR. With TRBV1-TRBV30 forward primers and a C-beta reverse primer, the first two PCR rounds were run for 10 to 11 cycles each. TCRdb processed the multiplex PCR reads anew with MiXCR; each CDR3 protein has one entry. The sample has 150,000 to 200,000 distinct CDR3 sequences, approximately 65% seen once. Blood RNA came from unsorted whole blood; germline DNA was also extracted. Sequenced material: peripheral blood. The receptors shown here come from a woman in her sixties or seventies with primary liver carcinoma and hepatitis B virus infection.

This clonotype has at least ten counts. The chain links TRBV5-6 to TRBJ1-1; no firm D call. The CDR3 loop spans 11 amino acids. CDR1 is SGHDT and CDR2 is YYEEEE in the germline V gene. Between the trimmed V and J ends, which lost 7 bases and 2 bases, there was a span of 6 bases. The CDR3 nucleotides read TGTGCCAGCGGAGCAAACACTGAAGCTTTCTTT. Its translation is CASGANTEAFF.

Regarding this clonotype: Given the absence of the conserved phenylalanine or tryptophan at the CDR3 end, a read error is likely. The DNA is omitted, as the CDR3 cannot be located on it reliably, and the CDR3 follows TCRdb's listing. The chain employs TRBV4-1 and TRBJ2-7; the table's D call of TRBD2 was not tested on the DNA. The CDR3 has 16 residues if both end residues are counted. From germline, CDR1 is MGHRA and CDR2 YSYEKL. This CDR3 is CASSQRTSGSVYEQHL.

As concerns this clonotype: Since a much larger clone is just one base distant, this may be a read error. V usage is TRBV10-2 and J usage is TRBJ1-1; tentative D call: TRBD1 (6 bases). The CDR3 spans 13 residues. Trimming pared 6 bases from V and 3 bases from J, leaving 11 bases between. CDR1 is WSHSY and CDR2 is SAAADI in the germline V gene. CDR3: CASRYRADTEAFF. The CDR3 DNA reads as TGCGCCAGCAGGTACAGGGCGGACACTGAAGCTTTCTTT.

Note on this clonotype: Compared with germline, one end of the junction differs, possibly owing to a read error. The chain links TRBV7-9 to TRBJ1-4; TRBD1 aligns across 9 bases. This CDR3 has 18 amino acids. Germline loops: CDR1 SEHNR, CDR2 FQNEAQ (reference sequence). The CDR3 DNA is TGTGTCAGCAGCTTATCCGCGGGACAGGGAACAACTAATGAGAAACTGTTTTTT. Its protein product is CVSSLSAGQGTTNEKLFF.

To note about this clonotype: A read error may produce the germline difference seen at one junction end. The chain joins TRBV6-1 to TRBJ2-7; tentative D call: TRBD1 (6 bases). The CDR3 totals 13 residues. Germline CDR1 and CDR2: MNHNS and SASEGT. The CDR3 is CASGETGSWEQYF. The CDR3 DNA is TGTGCCAGCGGCGAAACAGGGAGCTGGGAGCAGTACTTT.

CDR3 coding DNA: TGTGCCACCAGTGTTCAGGCAGGGAGCGTGGATGAGCAGTTCTTC. Its translation: CATSVQAGSVDEQFF. The gene calls are TRBV24-1 and TRBJ2-1; D tentatively reads TRBD1 or TRBD2 (5 bases each). The CDR3 covers 15 residues. Trimming removed 5 bases at V and 8 bases at J, with 18 bases between. Germline V gene data show CDR1 as KGHDR and CDR2 as SFDVKD.

Ten or more counts support this clonotype. J is TRBJ2-5 and V is TRBV12-3 or TRBV12-4; 9 bases fit TRBD1. This CDR3 has 15 amino acids. Trimming at V came to 7 bases and at J to 5 bases, leaving 11 bases not matched to a gene. As DNA, the CDR3 is TGTGCCAGCAAACCCGACCTTGGGACAGGGGAGACCCAGTACTTC. This sequence encodes CASKPDLGTGETQYF.

The chain employs TRBV12-3 or TRBV12-4 and TRBJ2-1; D might be TRBD2 (6 bases). Trimming took off 5 bases at V and 3 bases at J, with 26 bases between the two ends. This CDR3 spans 19 amino acids. This chain's CDR3 is CASSTTVRVGRNVYNEQFF. CDR3 in DNA: TGTGCCAGCAGTACAACGGTCAGGGTAGGGAGGAATGTCTACAATGAGCAGTTCTTC.

In its sample, this clonotype was seen many times. CDR3 DNA sequence: TGCAGCGTACTCGTGATGGGCCACGAGCAGTACTTC. It specifies CSVLVMGHEQYF. J is TRBJ2-7 and V is TRBV29-1; D is unclear. Trimming took 6 bases from V and 5 from J, leaving 14 bases between them. The CDR3 is made up of 12 amino acids. Germline CDR1 and CDR2: SQVTM and ANQGSEA.

The CDR3 bases are TGCGCCAGCAGACAGGGGGGAAAAGATACGCAGTATTTT. This gives the protein CASRQGGKDTQYF. The V call is TRBV5-1, the J call TRBJ2-3, with 8 bases aligning to TRBD1. Trimming at V came to 5 bases and at J to 5 bases, leaving 4 bases not matched to a gene. Germline V gene lookup returns CDR1 SGHRS and CDR2 YFSETQ. The CDR3 is 13 amino acids.

This clonotype was picked up many times. This chain joins TRBV6-1 and TRBJ2-5; D not resolved. CDR3 size: 11 residues. The ends were cut back, 6 bases at V and 3 bases at J, with 5 bases in the middle. Germline V CDR1 and CDR2: MNHNS, SASEGT. CDR3 bases: TGTGCCAGCAGGGCAGAAGAGACCCAGTACTTC. It specifies CASRAEETQYF.

The genes are TRBV5-5 and TRBJ2-7; perhaps D is TRBD1 or TRBD2 (5 bases each). Germline V gene data show CDR1 as SGHKS and CDR2 as YYEKEE (reference sequence). The V gene lost 0 bases and the J gene lost 10 bases, with 17 bases spanning the gap. This CDR3 spans 14 amino acids. CDR3 loop: CASSLGGTGGDQYF. CDR3 DNA: TGTGCCAGCAGCTTGGGGGGGACCGGTGGCGATCAGTACTTC.

V gene TRBV11-3 combines with J gene TRBJ1-2, with a possible D match to TRBD1 (6 bases). Germline V gene sequence: CDR1 SGHNT, CDR2 YENEEA. V was trimmed by 5 bases and J by 0 bases, leaving 13 bases between them. This CDR3 has 15 amino acids. The CDR3 reads CASSTSRGSNYGYTF. Written as DNA, the CDR3 is TGTGCCAGCAGCACCTCCAGGGGATCTAACTATGGCTACACCTTC.

A word on this clonotype: A much larger clone differs by one base, so this may be a read error. V is TRBV6-1 and J is TRBJ2-1; D is ambiguous. The germline V and J ends were trimmed by 4 bases and 5 bases, with 18 bases remaining between them. The CDR3 covers 16 residues. Germline V gene data show CDR1 as MNHNS and CDR2 as SASEGT. The chain's CDR3 is CASSVRTSRINNEQFF. CDR3 DNA: TGTGCCAGCAGTGTCAGGACCTCGAGGATTAACAATGAGCAGTTCTTC.

Details on this clonotype: The CDR3 does not close with the conserved phenylalanine or tryptophan, likely indicating a read error. This chain uses TRBV4-1 with TRBJ2-1, with a tentative D call TRBD1 (6 bases). V lost 4 bases and J lost 4, with 17 bases in between. The CDR3 sequence is 16 residues long. In germline, CDR1 is MGHRA, CDR2 YSYEKL. The CDR3 region is CASSPSHRVKYNEQFL. The CDR3 DNA follows: TGCGCCAGCAGCCCAAGTCACAGGGTGAAGTACAATGAGCAGTTCTTA.

This clonotype showed up just a few times. The chain links TRBV5-4 to TRBJ1-2; a possible D gene is TRBD1 (5 bases). This CDR3 is built from 15 residues. Trimming pared 5 bases from V and 3 bases from J, leaving 17 bases between. Germline V CDR1 and CDR2: SGHNT, YYREEE (reference sequence). This chain's CDR3 is CASSYDPGVDYGYTF. CDR3 DNA: TGTGCCAGCAGTTATGACCCGGGGGTTGACTATGGCTACACCTTC.

There are many counts of this clonotype. The gene calls are TRBV29-1 and TRBJ1-2; D unclear. The length of the CDR3 is 11 residues. Germline CDR1 SQVTM, CDR2 ANQGSEA. This CDR3 is CSARVNYGYTF. The DNA of the CDR3 is TGCAGTGCAAGGGTGAACTATGGCTACACCTTC.

On this clonotype: A much larger clone is a single base away; this may be a read error. V usage is TRBV28 and J usage is TRBJ1-1, with a possible D match to TRBD1 (5 bases). CDR1 MDHEN and CDR2 SYDVKM come from the germline V gene. V gave up 5 bases and J gave up 3 bases, with 16 bases separating them. This CDR3 is 15 amino acids long. CDR3 amino acids: CASSLTGHGDTEAFF. In DNA form, the CDR3 reads TGTGCCAGCAGTCTCACCGGACATGGGGACACTGAAGCTTTCTTT.

This clonotype has a handful of counts. A much larger clone lies a single base off, so this may be a read error. The V gene is TRBV12-3 or TRBV12-4, the J gene TRBJ1-5; TRBD1 matches 10 bases. J gave up 9 bases and V 6 bases, and 11 bases lay outside the gene matches. The CDR3 is made up of 15 amino acids. CDR3 protein: CASSPGQGVTGPQHF. DNA of the CDR3: TGTGCCAGCAGCCCAGGACAGGGGGTGACCGGGCCCCAGCATTTT.

For this clonotype: The CDR3 carries no conserved terminal phenylalanine or tryptophan, so it likely arises from a read error. The V and J genes are TRBV29-1 and TRBJ2-1; the D gene is possibly TRBD1 (5 bases). The CDR3 runs to 12 residues. The V gene lost 3 bases and the J gene lost 9 bases, with 12 bases spanning the gap. Germline V gene lookup returns CDR1 SQVTM and CDR2 ANQGSEA. The CDR3 DNA sequence: TGCAGCGTTGATGGGGCAGTAGGTGAGCAGTTCCTC. This translates into CSVDGAVGEQFL.